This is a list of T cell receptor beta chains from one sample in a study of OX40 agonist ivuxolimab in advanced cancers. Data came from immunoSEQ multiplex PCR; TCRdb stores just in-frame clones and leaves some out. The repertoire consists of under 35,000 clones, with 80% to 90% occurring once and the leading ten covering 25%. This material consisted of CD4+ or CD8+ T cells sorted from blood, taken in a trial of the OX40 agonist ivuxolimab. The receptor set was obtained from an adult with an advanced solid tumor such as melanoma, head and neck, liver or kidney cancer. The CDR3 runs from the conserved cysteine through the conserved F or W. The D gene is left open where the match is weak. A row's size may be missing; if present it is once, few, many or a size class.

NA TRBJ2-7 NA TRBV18 CASSPSGTGVLSYEQYF TGTGCCAGCTCACCCAGTGGAACGGGCGTTCTCTCCTACGAGCAGTACTTC
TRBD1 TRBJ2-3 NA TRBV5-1 CASSFDRVGTDTQYF TGCGCCAGCAGCTTTGACAGGGTTGGCACAGATACGCAGTATTTT
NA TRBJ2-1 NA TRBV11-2 CASSADSLYNEQFF TGTGCCAGCAGCGCGGACAGCCTTTACAATGAGCAGTTCTTC
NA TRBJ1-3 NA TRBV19 CASSTRTLDSVSGNTIYF TGTGCCAGTAGTACTCGCACACTTGACAGCGTTTCTGGAAACACCATATATTTT
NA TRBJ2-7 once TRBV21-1 CASSRSSRRKRGYRYEQYF TGTGCCAGCAGCAGGAGCTCGCGGAGAAAGAGGGGTTACCGCTACGAGCAGTACTTC
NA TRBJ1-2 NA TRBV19 CASSITHGYTF TGTGCCAGTAGTATAACCCATGGCTACACCTTC
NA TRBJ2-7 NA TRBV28 CASSLPLGVSYEQYF TGTGCCAGCAGTTTACCCTTAGGAGTCTCCTACGAGCAGTACTTC
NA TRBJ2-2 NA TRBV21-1 CASSPRGRASTGELFF TGTGCCAGCAGCCCCCGGGGCAGGGCGAGCACCGGGGAGCTGTTTTTT
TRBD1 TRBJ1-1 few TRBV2 CASSEGQEVRAFF TGTGCCAGCAGTGAGGGACAGGAGGTAAGGGCTTTCTTT
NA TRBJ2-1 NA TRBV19 CASSISLPPVEQFF TGTGCCAGTAGTATCTCGCTGCCCCCGGTTGAGCAGTTCTTC
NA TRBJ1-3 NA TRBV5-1 CASSLAKQTGNTIYF TGTGCCAGCAGCTTGGCCAAGCAGACTGGAAACACCATATATTTT
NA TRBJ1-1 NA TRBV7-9 CASSLGRLNTEAFF TGTGCCAGCAGCTTAGGTCGGTTGAACACTGAAGCTTTCTTT
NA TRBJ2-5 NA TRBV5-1 CASSLDREQETQYF TGCGCCAGCAGCTTGGACAGGGAACAAGAGACCCAGTACTTC
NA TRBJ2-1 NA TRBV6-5 CASSPGLNLNEQFF TGTGCCAGCAGCCCGGGACTCAACCTCAATGAGCAGTTCTTC
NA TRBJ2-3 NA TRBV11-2 CASSLGTQRFSTDTQYF TGTGCCAGCAGCTTAGGTACGCAGCGGTTCAGCACAGATACGCAGTATTTT
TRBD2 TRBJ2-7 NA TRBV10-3 CAISESAGVHEQYF TGTGCCATCAGTGAGTCGGCGGGAGTCCACGAGCAGTACTTC
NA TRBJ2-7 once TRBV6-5 CASTHRIDLGYEQYF TGTGCCAGCACCCACAGAATAGACCTCGGCTACGAGCAGTACTTC
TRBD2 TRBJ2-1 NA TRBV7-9 CASSLDLAGEWDEQFF TGTGCCAGCAGCTTAGATCTAGCGGGAGAATGGGATGAGCAGTTCTTC
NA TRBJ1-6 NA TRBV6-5 CASSTTTEPNSPLHF TGTGCCAGCAGTACCACGACAGAACCTAATTCACCCCTCCACTTT
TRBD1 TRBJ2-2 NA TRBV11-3 CASGTGNTGELFF TGTGCCAGCGGGACAGGAAACACCGGGGAGCTGTTTTTT
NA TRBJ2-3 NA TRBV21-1 CASSKEFRQGSTDTQYF TGTGCCAGCAGCAAAGAATTCCGACAGGGCAGCACAGATACGCAGTATTTT
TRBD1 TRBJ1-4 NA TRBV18 CASSPYRGGEEKLFF TGTGCCAGCTCACCATACAGGGGAGGAGAGGAAAAACTGTTTTTT
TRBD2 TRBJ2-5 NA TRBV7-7 CASSLGLAGVEETQYF TGTGCTAGCAGCTTGGGACTAGCGGGAGTGGAGGAGACCCAGTACTTC
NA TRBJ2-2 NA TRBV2 CASSAYTGELFF TGTGCCAGCAGTGCATACACCGGGGAGCTGTTTTTT
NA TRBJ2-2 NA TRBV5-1 CASSLIEPVPGELFF TGCGCCAGCAGCTTGATTGAACCAGTCCCCGGGGAGCTGTTTTTT
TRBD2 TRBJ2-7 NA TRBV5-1 CASSPLAGGSGNEQYF TGCGCCAGCAGCCCCCTAGCGGGAGGGTCGGGGAACGAGCAGTACTTC
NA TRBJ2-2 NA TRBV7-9 CASSPRGGAGELFF TGTGCCAGCAGCCCGAGGGGGGGAGCCGGGGAGCTGTTTTTT
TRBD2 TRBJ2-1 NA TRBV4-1 CASIERPGGSYNEQFF TGCGCCAGCATCGAACGCCCGGGGGGATCCTACAATGAGCAGTTCTTC
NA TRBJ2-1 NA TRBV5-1 CASSLVLANNEQFF TGCGCCAGCAGCTTGGTCCTAGCGAACAATGAGCAGTTCTTC
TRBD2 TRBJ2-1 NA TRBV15 CATSRDRSGSTHEQFF TGTGCCACCAGCAGAGATCGTAGCGGGAGTACCCATGAGCAGTTCTTC
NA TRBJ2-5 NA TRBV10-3 CAISESEGWERQETQYF TGTGCCATCAGTGAGTCCGAGGGTTGGGAGCGCCAAGAGACCCAGTACTTC
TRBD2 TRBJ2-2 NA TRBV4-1 CANLGGTIGELFF TGCGCCAATCTGGGAGGGACGATCGGGGAGCTGTTTTTT
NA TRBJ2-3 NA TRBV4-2 CASSQDPRRWDTQYF TGTGCCAGCAGCCAAGATCCACGGCGGTGGGATACGCAGTATTTT
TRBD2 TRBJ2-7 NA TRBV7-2 CASSLARASGRHEQYF TGTGCCAGCAGCTTAGCGAGGGCTAGCGGGAGACACGAGCAGTACTTC
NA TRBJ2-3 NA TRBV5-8 CASSPGTYTDTQYF TGTGCCAGCAGCCCCGGGACATACACAGATACGCAGTATTTT
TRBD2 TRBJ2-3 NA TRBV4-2 CASSQVNLAGGADTQYF TGTGCCAGCAGCCAAGTAAACTTAGCGGGGGGTGCAGATACGCAGTATTTT
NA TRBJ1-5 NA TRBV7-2 CASSLHGRGQPQHF TGTGCCAGCAGCTTACATGGTAGGGGTCAGCCCCAGCATTTT
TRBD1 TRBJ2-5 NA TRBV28 CASSPGTGGMETQYF TGTGCCAGCAGTCCGGGGACAGGGGGCATGGAGACCCAGTACTTC
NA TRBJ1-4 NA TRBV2 CASTLDTQFPTNEKLFF TGTGCCAGCACCCTAGACACGCAGTTCCCAACTAATGAAAAACTGTTTTTT
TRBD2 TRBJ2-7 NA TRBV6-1 CASSVYGRSSSYEQYF TGTGCCAGCAGTGTCTACGGGAGGTCTAGCTCCTACGAGCAGTACTTC
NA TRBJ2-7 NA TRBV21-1 CASSNSSRPYEQYF TGTGCCAGCAGCAACTCCAGCAGGCCCTACGAGCAGTACTTC
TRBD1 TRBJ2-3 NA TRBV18 CASSRSGQSTDTQYF TGTGCCAGCTCACGTTCGGGACAGAGCACAGATACGCAGTATTTT
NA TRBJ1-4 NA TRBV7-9 CASSQVRVNEKLFF TGTGCCAGCAGCCAAGTTAGGGTGAATGAAAAACTGTTTTTT
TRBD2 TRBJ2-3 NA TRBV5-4 CAGTSGRSTDTQYF TGTGCCGGAACTAGCGGGAGATCGACAGATACGCAGTATTTT
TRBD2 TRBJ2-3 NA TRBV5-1 CASSLGRERGTQYF TGCGCCAGCAGCTTGGGGCGGGAGCGGGGTACGCAGTATTTT
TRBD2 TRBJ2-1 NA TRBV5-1 CASSLVRTSGSYNEQFF TGCGCCAGCAGCTTGGTGCGGACTAGCGGGAGCTACAATGAGCAGTTCTTC
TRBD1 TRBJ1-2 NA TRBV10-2 CASSRDRGTYGYTF TGCGCCAGCAGTCGGGACAGGGGAACCTATGGCTACACCTTC
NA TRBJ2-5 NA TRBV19 CASSDYRETQYF TGTGCCAGTAGTGATTACAGGGAGACCCAGTACTTC
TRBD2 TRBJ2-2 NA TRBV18 CASSLPLGTSKTGELFF TGTGCCAGCTCACTCCCCCTCGGGACTAGCAAGACCGGGGAGCTGTTTTTT
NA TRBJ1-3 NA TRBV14 CASSPGGFGNTIYF TGTGCCAGCAGCCCCGGGGGATTCGGAAACACCATATATTTT
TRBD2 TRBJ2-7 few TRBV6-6 CASSYASGSSYEQYF TGTGCCAGCAGTTACGCTAGCGGGAGCTCCTACGAGCAGTACTTC